This entry features one TCR beta chain sequence. These data belong to a study of cytomegalovirus exposure and HLA in healthy donors. Vbeta (60) and Jbeta (13) primers were used in the PCR. TCRdb's table, derived via immunoSEQ multiplex PCR, lists solely in-frame clones and lacks some. The table has about 190,000 clones, 60% to 85% seen once; the top ten hold 0.95% to 1.4%. The CDR3 has 14 residues. Trimming took 6 bases from V and 7 from J, leaving 16 bases between them. From germline, CDR1 is MNHEY and CDR2 SVGAGI. The source material was PBMCs. The V and J genes are TRBV6-5 and TRBJ1-5, with TRBD1 as a possible D gene (6 bases). This TCR was sampled from a woman between 35 and 50 years old in good health and CMV-seronegative. As DNA, the CDR3 is TGTGCCAGCAGGGCTACCGACAGGTCCCAGCCCCAGCATTTT. Encoded protein: CASRATDRSQPQHF.